One sample yielded the 15 T cell receptor beta chains listed below, sequenced in a study of radiation and T cells in renal cell carcinoma (dated by TCRdb to 2018 to 2021). The library was obtained by the immunoSEQ multiplex PCR assay. Held by TCRdb, this immuneACCESS table contains in-frame sequences only and omits some clones. Under half of the omission traces to an unresolved V gene where checked; the cause of the rest is unknown. The sample contains tens of thousands of clones, 80% to 90% of them found a single time. The ten most abundant clones make up 20% to 25% of the sample. The meaning of the sample's time point label: blood 2 weeks post-SBRT. The sample's treatment or condition label, decoded: 15 Gy SBRT to primary tumor, nephrectomy 4 weeks later. Sequencing used blood, obtained from a patient whose treatment included radiotherapy and nephrectomy. All receptors derive from a woman in her fifties or sixties with renal cell carcinoma.

This chain uses TRBV20-1 with TRBJ2-1; no clear D gene. The CDR3 has 10 residues. From germline, CDR1 is DFQATT and CDR2 SNEGSKA (reference sequence). V was pared by 6 bases and J by 10 bases, with 10 bases between. The CDR3 DNA sequence: TGCAGTGCCGAAGCGCCCGAGCAGTTCTTC. Translating gives CSAEAPEQFF.

The chain employs TRBV28 and TRBJ2-3; D gene ambiguous. Trimming left V 4 bases short and J 0 bases short, with 11 bases between. The CDR3 loop spans 15 amino acids. The germline V gene has CDR1 MDHEN and CDR2 SYDVKM. CDR3 in amino acids: CASSSVGISTDTQYF. CDR3 sequence (DNA): TGTGCCAGCAGTTCGGTTGGGATAAGCACAGATACGCAGTATTTT.

The chain recombines TRBV4-2 with TRBJ1-4; a weak D match, TRBD1 (6 bases). Germline V gene sequence: CDR1 LGHNA, CDR2 YNFKEQ. V shed 9 bases and J shed 3 bases, with 20 bases lying between them. The CDR3 extends over 16 amino acids. CDR3 nucleotide sequence: TGTGCCAGTACCGGGACACAGGGCGCGGCTAATGAAAAACTGTTTTTT. The encoded protein is CASTGTQGAANEKLFF.

The chain has TRBV7-3 and TRBJ2-3, with no clear D. The germline gives CDR1 SGHTA, CDR2 FQGTGA. CDR3 size: 15 residues. Trimming stripped 2 bases from V and 1 base from J, with 10 bases between. CDR3 DNA sequence: TGTGCCAGCAGCTTATTCGCGGCGCGCACAGATACGCAGTATTTT. This codes for CASSLFAARTDTQYF.

This clone turned up a few times. The chain joins TRBV15 to TRBJ1-4, with no clear D. Germline CDR1 and CDR2: LNHNV and YYDKDF (reference sequence). The CDR3 is made up of 14 amino acids. With 6 bases removed from V and 4 bases from J, the gap between germline ends came to 12 bases. CDR3 in DNA: TGTGCCACCAGGGAGGACTATAGTAATGAAAAACTGTTTTTT. This translates into CATREDYSNEKLFF.

The table lists this clone with many counts. The chain employs TRBV5-1 and TRBJ2-2; tentative D call: TRBD2 (5 bases). The V end lost 0 bases, the J end lost 1 base, and 10 bases lay between the germline ends. Germline V gene sequence: CDR1 SGHRS, CDR2 YFSETQ. The CDR3 covers 16 residues. This chain's CDR3 is CASSLVREGNTGELFF. The CDR3, as DNA: TGCGCCAGCAGCTTGGTGCGTGAGGGGAACACCGGGGAGCTGTTTTTT.

The chain couples TRBV14 to TRBJ2-1, with a weak D call TRBD1 (5 bases). Trimming took 4 bases from V and 10 from J, leaving 14 bases between them. The length of the CDR3 is 13 residues. The germline V gene has CDR1 SGHDN and CDR2 FVKESK. The CDR3 sequence: CASSLNLPGEQFF. The CDR3 DNA reads TGTGCCAGCAGCCTAAATTTGCCAGGGGAGCAGTTCTTC. Together with reference TRBV14 and TRBJ2-1, the CDR3 gives the full variable domain: EAGVTQFPSHSVIEKGQTVTLRCDPISGHDNLYWYRRVMGKEIKFLLHFVKESKQDESGMPNNRFLAERTGGTYSTLKVQPAELEDSGVYFCASSLNLPGEQFFGPGTRLTVL.

This chain joins TRBV11-2 and TRBJ2-1; 9 positions agree with TRBD2. The CDR3 extends over 17 amino acids. Germline-derived CDR1 and CDR2 are SGHAT and FQNNGV. Germline trimming cut 6 bases from V and 7 bases from J; bases unmatched to any gene: 16. In DNA form, the CDR3 reads TGTGCCAGCAGAAGCTTAGGCGGGAGGGCCAAGGGAAATGAGCAGTTCTTC. Translated, it gives CASRSLGGRAKGNEQFF.

Only a few counts were recorded for this clone. This chain joins TRBV4-1 and TRBJ2-2; the D gene is possibly TRBD2 (6 bases). There are 14 residues in the CDR3. V dropped 11 bases and J dropped 5 bases, with 18 bases sitting between them. Per the germline V gene, CDR1 is MGHRA and CDR2 is YSYEKL. DNA of the CDR3: TGCGCCGCCTCCGGGGGAGAGTGGACCGGGGAGCTGTTTTTT. As protein: CAASGGEWTGELFF.

This clone was detected a few times. The gene calls are TRBV6-5 and TRBJ1-3; D gene uncertain. V was shortened by 6 bases and J by 0 bases, with 9 bases between the two germline ends. The CDR3 contains 14 residues. CDR1 and CDR2 from the germline V gene are MNHEY and SVGAGI. The CDR3 DNA reads TGTGCCAGCAGCCGCCGTGGCTCTGGAAACACCATATATTTT. As protein: CASSRRGSGNTIYF.

In its sample, this clone was seen once. V and J are TRBV5-6 and TRBJ1-3; no definite D call. The CDR3 covers 11 residues. V lost 0 bases and J lost 8, with 3 bases in between. Germline CDR1 SGHDT, CDR2 YYEEEE. The chain's CDR3 is CASSLGYTIYF. CDR3 in DNA: TGTGCCAGCAGCTTGGGGTACACCATATATTTT.

V usage is TRBV6-5 and J usage is TRBJ2-1; 9 nucleotides match TRBD2. The V gene end was trimmed by 8 bases and the J gene end by 9 bases; junction bases not matched to a gene: 11. The length of the CDR3 is 14 residues. CDR1 and CDR2 (germline): MNHEY, SVGAGI. CDR3 in amino acids: CASGLAGVPGEQFF. The CDR3 DNA follows: TGTGCCAGCGGGTTAGCGGGGGTCCCCGGTGAGCAGTTCTTC.

This sequence joins TRBV5-1 and TRBJ2-2; D may be TRBD2 (5 bases). This CDR3 is built from 17 residues. Trimming took 0 bases from V and 0 from J, leaving 12 bases between them. Germline values: CDR1 SGHRS, CDR2 YFSETQ. CDR3 nucleotide sequence: TGCGCCAGCAGCTTGGCCGGGGTCAGCTCGAACACCGGGGAGCTGTTTTTT. This encodes CASSLAGVSSNTGELFF.

This clone was recorded only once. The V gene is TRBV7-2, the J gene TRBJ2-7; 7 nucleotides line up with TRBD1. Trimming took 5 bases from V and 4 from J; bases not matched to a gene: 8. The CDR3 sequence is 14 residues long. The germline CDR1 and CDR2 sequences are SGHTA and FQGNSA. The CDR3 DNA reads TGTGCCAGCAGCCAACAGGGGTTACAGTACGAGCAGTACTTC. This sequence encodes CASSQQGLQYEQYF.

The rearrangement uses TRBV5-1 and TRBJ2-7, with 9 bases lining up with TRBD1. CDR3 length: 16 amino acids. V shed 0 bases and J 1 base; nucleotides not matched to a gene: 5. The germline gives CDR1 SGHRS, CDR2 YFSETQ. The CDR3 sequence: CASSLEGQGNSYEQYF. The CDR3 nucleotides read TGCGCCAGCAGCTTGGAGGGACAGGGAAATTCCTACGAGCAGTACTTC.